These T cell receptor beta chains were read from a single sample in a study of blood T cell repertoires in COVID-19. The repertoire was sequenced with immunoSEQ multiplex PCR; TCRdb's copy has only in-frame clones and lacks some. The table includes fewer than 110,000 clones, around nine tenths detected once. The sequenced sample consisted of peripheral blood. Receptors originate from a woman aged 25-40 years with acute or convalescent COVID-19. Each CDR3 is given with its conserved first and last residue. The order of the fields is V gene, J gene, clone size, D gene, CDR3 protein, CDR3 DNA. The D gene is left open where the match is weak. Size is omitted from some rows. Given values are once, few, many or a class for expanded clones.

TRBV6-5,TRBJ1-5,-,TRBD1,CASSYSDREGQPQHF,TGTGCCAGCAGTTACTCGGACAGGGAGGGTCAGCCCCAGCATTTT
TRBV28,TRBJ1-1,-,TRBD1,CASSLGDRRMNTEAFF,TGTGCCAGCAGTTTGGGGGACAGGAGAATGAACACTGAAGCTTTCTTT
TRBV5-4,TRBJ1-2,-,TRBD1,CASSSQGAVYGYTF,TGTGCCAGCAGCTCGCAGGGGGCAGTCTATGGCTACACCTTC
TRBV7-9,TRBJ1-1,-,TRBD1,CASSHQSGTGVRTEAFF,TGTGCCAGCAGCCACCAATCTGGGACAGGGGTGCGCACTGAAGCTTTCTTT
TRBV20-1,TRBJ2-7,-,-,CSALDSYEQYF,TGCAGTGCTTTGGACAGCTACGAGCAGTACTTC
TRBV15,TRBJ2-7,-,-,CATSRDRGYEQYF,TGTGCCACCAGCAGAGACAGAGGATACGAGCAGTACTTC
TRBV6-1,TRBJ1-1,-,TRBD1,CASSEVKGAVNTEAFF,TGTGCCAGCAGTGAAGTTAAGGGGGCGGTGAACACTGAAGCTTTCTTT
TRBV4-2,TRBJ2-3,-,-,CASSQDRVGGDTQYF,TGTGCCAGCAGCCAAGATCGAGTAGGGGGAGATACGCAGTATTTT
TRBV30,TRBJ1-6,-,TRBD1,CAWTAGGHSPLHF,TGTGCCTGGACAGCAGGGGGCCATTCACCCCTCCACTTT
TRBV5-8,TRBJ2-6,-,-,CASSNNRAGANVLTF,TGTGCCAGCAGCAACAACAGGGCTGGGGCCAACGTCCTGACTTTC
TRBV16,TRBJ2-1,-,-,CASSQTLPQGGDEQFF,TGTGCCAGCAGCCAAACCCTCCCCCAGGGTGGCGATGAGCAGTTCTTC
TRBV9,TRBJ2-7,-,-,CASSVSRQGNEQYF,TGTGCCAGCAGCGTTAGTAGGCAGGGGAACGAGCAGTACTTC
TRBV6-5,TRBJ2-3,-,TRBD2,CASTPPSGGTDTQYF,TGTGCCAGCACTCCCCCCTCGGGGGGGACAGATACGCAGTATTTT
TRBV30,TRBJ1-5,-,-,CAWSVRNQPQHF,TGTGCCTGGAGTGTTCGGAATCAGCCCCAGCATTTT
TRBV21-1,TRBJ1-4,-,-,CASSTTWQEKLFF,TGTGCCAGCAGCACCACCTGGCAGGAAAAACTGTTTTTT
TRBV21-1,TRBJ2-1,-,-,CASNTRGTSQSSYNEQFF,TGTGCCAGCAACACGCGGGGGACTAGCCAAAGCTCCTACAATGAGCAGTTCTTC
TRBV30,TRBJ2-7,-,-,CAWRVGGSYEQYF,TGTGCCTGGAGAGTAGGGGGATCCTACGAGCAGTACTTC
TRBV12-5,TRBJ2-5,once,-,CASGKDSLGAQYF,TGTGCTAGTGGCAAGGACTCCCTTGGGGCCCAGTACTTC
TRBV2,TRBJ1-2,-,TRBD1,CASSLTGLNYGYTF,TGTGCCAGCAGTTTGACAGGGCTGAACTATGGCTACACCTTC
TRBV19,TRBJ2-2,once,-,CASSVPQGTGELFF,TGTGCCAGTAGTGTTCCGCAGGGAACCGGGGAGCTGTTTTTT
TRBV11-2,TRBJ2-1,-,TRBD2,CASTRGGGGNNEQFF,TGTGCCAGTACCCGGGGGGGCGGGGGAAACAATGAGCAGTTCTTC
TRBV7-3,TRBJ2-2,-,-,CASSLKGATGELFF,TGTGCCAGCAGCTTAAAGGGAGCTACCGGGGAGCTGTTTTTT
TRBV3-1/TRBV3-2,TRBJ2-7,-,TRBD2,CASSQSDRGGYEQYF,TGTGCCAGCAGCCAATCGGACCGGGGGGGCTACGAGCAGTACTTC
TRBV30,TRBJ1-1,-,-,CACSLGTEAFF,TGTGCCTGTAGCTTAGGCACTGAAGCTTTCTTT
TRBV4-3,TRBJ1-1,-,-,CASSQHDSDTEAFF,TGCGCCAGCAGCCAACACGACTCGGACACTGAAGCTTTCTTT